This T cell receptor (beta chain) derives from a study of cytomegalovirus exposure and HLA in healthy donors. The protocol was immunoSEQ multiplex PCR, while the TCRdb copy is restricted to in-frame clones and leaves out a portion. The sample lists 95,000 to 150,000 clones, 90% to 95% occurring once. Germline CDR1 and CDR2: SGHNT and YYREEE (reference sequence). This CDR3 spans 13 amino acids. Losses at the gene ends were 9 bases for V and 2 bases for J; bases not matched to a gene: 8. Donors came from a validation cohort of some 130 subjects, distinct from the first 666-subject cohort. Study results and caveats: Rarity held for most TCR sequences, but there were some public TCRs that occurred in many donors. In vitro confirmation showed three CMV-associated chains to be CMV antigen specific. The investigators catalogued 150 to 200 TCR beta chains as cytomegalovirus-associated.

On this clone: Its target is not known.

J is TRBJ2-7 and V is TRBV5-4; the match to TRBD1 covers 7 bases. The sample was PBMCs. The TCR was taken from a woman under 30 in good health and CMV-seronegative. The CDR3: CAIGTAPTYEQYF. In DNA form, the CDR3 reads TGTGCCATCGGGACAGCTCCTACCTACGAGCAGTACTTC.